The 10 T cell receptor beta chains reported below all come from one sample, sequenced in a study of cytomegalovirus exposure and HLA in healthy donors. The PCR ran on 60 Vbeta and 13 Jbeta primers. Only in-frame clones appear in the TCRdb table, and some are missing; sequencing was by immunoSEQ multiplex PCR. The sample contains 200,000 to 250,000 clones, 75% to 85% of which appear only once. The material sequenced was PBMCs. The receptors were gathered from a woman between 40 and 55 years old in good health and CMV-seronegative.

The chain links TRBV19 to TRBJ2-4; D is perhaps TRBD2 (5 bases). V was pared by 2 bases and J by 3 bases, with 11 bases between. The CDR3 runs 15 residues. From germline, CDR1 is LNHDA and CDR2 SQIVND (reference sequence). CDR3 sequence (DNA): TGTGCCAGTAGTATACTAGCTTTCGGCAAAAACATTCAGTACTTC. It yields the protein CASSILAFGKNIQYF.

This clone was detected only a few times. The V gene is TRBV7-9, the J gene TRBJ1-5; tentatively, D is TRBD1 (6 bases). From germline, CDR1 is SEHNR and CDR2 FQNEAQ (reference sequence). V was pared by 6 bases and J by 0 bases, with 9 bases between. The CDR3 spans 14 residues. This CDR3 is CASSRTDSNQPQHF. The CDR3 DNA reads TGTGCCAGCAGTCGGACAGATAGCAATCAGCCCCAGCATTTT. Supplemented by reference TRBV7-9 and TRBJ1-5, the full variable domain reads DTGVSQNPRHKITKRGQNVTFRCDPISEHNRLYWYRQTLGQGPEFLTYFQNEAQLEKSRLLSDRFSAERPKGSFSTLEIQRTEQGDSAMYLCASSRTDSNQPQHFGDGTRLSIL.

This clone came up once. J is TRBJ2-2 and V is TRBV27; the match to TRBD2 covers 9 bases. After removal of 3 bases from V and 7 bases from J, the junction contained 0 bases not matched to a gene. The CDR3 is 13 residues long. CDR1 and CDR2 (germline): MNHEY, SMNVEV (reference sequence). CDR3 nucleotide sequence: TGTGCCAGCAGTTTGACTAGCGGCGGGGAGCTGTTTTTT. Translated, it gives CASSLTSGGELFF.

The J gene is TRBJ1-2, the V gene TRBV5-1, with TRBD1 matching 7 bases. With V trimmed by 4 bases and J by 5 bases, 5 bases remained unmatched. The CDR3 has 13 amino acids. Germline CDR1 is SGHRS and CDR2 is YFSETQ. DNA for the CDR3: TGCGCCAGCAGCATAGGGGGCCAGTATGGCTACACCTTC. Encoded protein: CASSIGGQYGYTF.

This clone was seen a single time. Here the CDR3 DNA reads TGCGCCAGCAGTGGGGGACTAGTCTTCGAGACCCAGTACTTC. Protein product: CASSGGLVFETQYF. The gene calls are TRBV5-1 and TRBJ2-5; 8 nucleotides agree with TRBD2. The CDR3 covers 14 residues. After removal of 5 bases from V and 5 bases from J, the junction contained 8 bases not matched to a gene. CDR1 and CDR2 from the germline V gene are SGHRS and YFSETQ.

In its sample, this clone was seen once. The V gene is TRBV5-1, the J gene TRBJ2-4; D may be TRBD2 (5 bases). The V end was cut by 4 bases, the J end by 7 bases, with 9 bases between. CDR1 SGHRS and CDR2 YFSETQ come from the germline V gene. CDR3 length: 12 amino acids. The CDR3 DNA reads TGCGCCAGCAGCGATACGGGGAACATTCAGTACTTC. Encoded protein: CASSDTGNIQYF.

The V call is TRBV5-1, the J call TRBJ2-1, with D unresolved. Between the trimmed V and J ends, which lost 6 bases and 8 bases, there was a span of 21 bases. The CDR3 consists of 15 residues. CDR1 is SGHRS, CDR2 YFSETQ, per germline. The CDR3 nucleotides are TGCGCCAGCACGGCCGTAGACGGTACTATCGATGAGCAGTTCTTC. Translated, it gives CASTAVDGTIDEQFF.

This clone was counted once. The CDR3 does not end in the conserved phenylalanine or tryptophan, so this is likely a read error. No DNA is shown, since the ends of the CDR3 on it are uncertain; the CDR3 is the one TCRdb lists. The chain couples TRBV10-1 to TRBJ1-1; TRBD1 is the table's D call and was not checked against the DNA. The CDR3 is 11 amino acids long, termini counted. Germline loops: CDR1 WNHNN, CDR2 SYGVQD (reference sequence). CDR3 amino acids: CASRNRDREPG.

This clone was observed a single time. Here the CDR3 DNA reads TGTGCCAGCAGTGAAGCTGTCAGAGGAGCGTATGGCTACACCTTC. Translating it yields CASSEAVRGAYGYTF. This rearrangement joins TRBV6-1 to TRBJ1-2; D gene ambiguous. Trimming shortened V by 0 bases and J by 5 bases, and 13 bases separated the two germline ends. CDR3 size: 15 residues. Germline-derived CDR1 and CDR2 are MNHNS and SASEGT.

The chain has TRBV28 and TRBJ1-2, with 7 bases aligning to TRBD1. The CDR3 runs 15 residues. Germline CDR1 is MDHEN and CDR2 is SYDVKM. V lost 6 bases, J lost 12 bases, and 19 bases stayed unmatched. As DNA, the CDR3 is TGTGCCAGCAGCCCACTATGGGACAGCCGGGGTGTCCACACCTTC. This codes for CASSPLWDSRGVHTF.